These 16 T cell receptor beta chains were all obtained from the same sample, sequenced in a study of blood T cell repertoires in COVID-19. Measured with immunoSEQ multiplex PCR; TCRdb has only the in-frame clones, and not every one. The profile shows hundreds of thousands of clones, approximately 90% of them singletons. The sequencing sample was made of PBMCs or T cells enriched from blood (not recorded which). Every receptor here comes from a woman in her forties who had recovered from COVID-19.

The rearrangement joins TRBV28 to TRBJ1-2; 8 bases match TRBD1. Germline V gene data show CDR1 as MDHEN and CDR2 as SYDVKM. Unmatched junction bases numbered 13, after V lost 6 bases and J lost 7 bases. This CDR3 has 15 amino acids. CDR3 loop: CASRPPGTGFGGYTF. The CDR3 nucleotides are TGTGCCAGCAGACCGCCCGGGACAGGATTTGGTGGCTACACCTTC.

The V and J genes are TRBV27 and TRBJ2-2; 12 positions agree with TRBD2. This CDR3 is 16 amino acids long. The germline V gene encodes CDR1 MNHEY and CDR2 SMNVEV (reference sequence). V gave up 6 bases and J gave up 4 bases; unmatched junction bases: 6. This chain's CDR3 is CASSTLGLAGTGELFF. Written as DNA, the CDR3 is TGTGCCAGCAGCACCTTGGGACTAGCGGGCACCGGGGAGCTGTTTTTT.

This clone was picked up one time. The chain carries TRBV27 and TRBJ2-1; TRBD2 might be the D (5 bases). Germline V gene lookup returns CDR1 MNHEY and CDR2 SMNVEV (reference sequence). The CDR3 is 18 amino acids. The V gene lost 4 bases and the J gene lost 2 bases, with 21 bases spanning the gap. The CDR3 nucleotides read TGTGCCAGCAGTTGCGGAGTTTCCGAGGAGGCAACCTACAATGAGCAGTTCTTC. It specifies CASSCGVSEEATYNEQFF.

V is TRBV19 and J is TRBJ1-2, with 7 bases lining up with TRBD1. This CDR3 has 12 amino acids. V shed 9 bases and J 4 bases; nucleotides not matched to a gene: 5. Germline CDR1 reads LNHDA; CDR2 reads SQIVND (reference sequence). In DNA form, the CDR3 reads TGTGCCAGCGGACAGGCGCCCTATGGCTACACCTTC. It yields the protein CASGQAPYGYTF.

This chain links TRBV3-1 (or the pseudogene TRBV3-2) with TRBJ2-3, with D possibly matching TRBD2 (6 bases). The CDR3 covers 14 residues. Trimming cost V 0 bases and J 13 bases, with 17 bases left between them. From germline, CDR1 is LGHDT and CDR2 YNNKEL (reference sequence). The CDR3 bases are TGTGCCAGCAGCCAAGAGGGCGGCCGGGGCGGGAAGTATTTT. This encodes CASSQEGGRGGKYF.

V is TRBV6-5 and J is TRBJ1-2, with D tentatively TRBD1 (5 bases). The CDR3 spans 14 residues. Germline CDR1 MNHEY, CDR2 SVGAGI. V lost 6 bases to trimming and J lost 3 bases, with 14 bases between them. Here the CDR3 DNA reads TGTGCCAGCAGGAAAGTGACAGACGACTATGGCTACACCTTC. Translating it yields CASRKVTDDYGYTF.

V gene TRBV30 combines with J gene TRBJ2-3, with TRBD1 matching 9 bases. This CDR3 comprises 14 residues. Germline values: CDR1 GTSNPN, CDR2 SVGIG (reference sequence). Trimming removed 7 bases from V and 2 bases from J; junction bases left unmatched: 7. This chain's CDR3 is CASQDRGYTDTQYF. The DNA for the CDR3 is TGTGCCTCCCAGGACAGGGGATACACAGATACGCAGTATTTT.

This clone has a handful of counts. CDR3: CASTFAGDQPQHF. In nucleotides, the CDR3 is TGTGCCAGCACCTTTGCAGGGGATCAGCCCCAGCATTTT. This sequence joins TRBV28 and TRBJ1-5; a possible D gene is TRBD1 (6 bases). CDR1 is MDHEN, CDR2 SYDVKM, per germline. The CDR3 extends over 13 amino acids. V was trimmed by 7 bases and J by 5 bases, leaving 12 bases between them.

This chain links TRBV6-5 with TRBJ2-7; TRBD1 is a possible D gene (6 bases). Germline values: CDR1 MNHEY, CDR2 SVGAGI. This CDR3 has 13 residues. V lost 6 bases, J lost 0 bases, and 9 bases lay in between. The CDR3 coding sequence is TGTGCCAGCAGGACAGGCGGCTCCTACGAGCAGTACTTC. This encodes CASRTGGSYEQYF.

The genes are TRBV28 and TRBJ1-1; possibly TRBD1 for D (6 bases). The ends were cut back, 7 bases at V and 0 bases at J, with 15 bases in the middle. The CDR3 spans 15 residues. Germline V gene data show CDR1 as MDHEN and CDR2 as SYDVKM. Here the CDR3 reads CASIRIQGLNTEAFF. CDR3 bases: TGTGCCAGCATTCGGATACAGGGCCTGAACACTGAAGCTTTCTTT.

The chain carries TRBV7-2 and TRBJ2-1; D ambiguous. V was clipped by 3 bases and J by 7 bases, with 13 bases between them. CDR3 length: 14 residues. Germline V gene sequence: CDR1 SGHTA, CDR2 FQGNSA. CDR3 residues: CASSFPFFGNEQFF. CDR3 in DNA: TGTGCCAGCAGCTTCCCGTTTTTCGGTAATGAGCAGTTCTTC.

The rearrangement links TRBV6-6 to TRBJ2-6; 12 bases map to TRBD1. V lost 5 bases, J lost 1 base, and 9 bases stayed unmatched. The germline V gene encodes CDR1 MNHNY and CDR2 SVGAGI (reference sequence). The CDR3 spans 19 residues. For the CDR3, the DNA is TGTGCCAGCAGTCCCTTCACGGGACAGGGGGCGTCTGGGGCCAACGTCCTGACTTTC. Translating gives CASSPFTGQGASGANVLTF.

V and J are TRBV18 and TRBJ1-6; D call uncertain. Trimming removed 3 bases at V and 8 bases at J, with 14 bases between. Germline V lookup: CDR1 KGHSH, CDR2 LQKENI. The CDR3 is 15 amino acids. DNA for the CDR3: TGTGCCAGCTCACCGAAACCGACCCGGGATTCACCCCTCCACTTT. Amino acids: CASSPKPTRDSPLHF.

The V gene is TRBV27, the J gene TRBJ2-7; D is unclear. The CDR3 runs to 15 residues. Trimming cost V 8 bases and J 3 bases, with 20 bases left between them. The germline gives CDR1 MNHEY, CDR2 SMNVEV (reference sequence). The CDR3 protein is CASAAGISNHYEQYF. The CDR3 coding sequence is TGTGCCAGCGCTGCAGGAATATCAAACCACTACGAGCAGTACTTC.

In nucleotides, the CDR3 is TGTGCCAGCAGCGTAGTGCCCCTATTAAACACCGGGGAGCTGTTTTTT. It codes for CASSVVPLLNTGELFF. The genes are TRBV9 and TRBJ2-2; the D is unclear. The CDR3 has 16 residues. CDR1 SGDLS and CDR2 YYNGEE come from the germline V gene. V was cut by 0 bases and J by 2 bases, with 11 bases left in between.

The chain recombines TRBV11-2 with TRBJ1-1; the D is unclear. CDR1 is SGHAT and CDR2 is FQNNGV in the germline V gene. The CDR3 loop spans 14 amino acids. The ends were cut back, 3 bases at V and 4 bases at J, with 12 bases in the middle. The CDR3 DNA reads TGTGCCAGCAGCTTGATGGGCTTGAGCACTGAAGCTTTCTTT. Translation gives CASSLMGLSTEAFF. The whole variable domain, remainder taken from reference TRBV11-2 and TRBJ1-1, is EAGVAQSPRYKIIEKRQSVAFWCNPISGHATLYWYQQILGQGPKLLIQFQNNGVVDDSQLPKDRFSAERLKGVDSTLKIQPAKLEDSAVYLCASSLMGLSTEAFFGQGTRLTVV.